One and the same sample provided the 26 T cell receptor beta chains below, sequenced in a study of T cell responses to AZD1222 COVID-19 vaccine. Clones were sequenced by immunoSEQ multiplex PCR, and TCRdb holds only the in-frame ones, with some missing. The sample shows some 150,000 clones, more than 85% of them seen only once. This sample comprised peripheral blood, obtained 28 days after the second AZD1222 dose. Receptors were obtained from an adult who received the AZD1222 COVID-19 vaccine.

The genes are TRBV5-6 and TRBJ2-5, with D tentatively TRBD1 (5 bases). V lost 2 bases, J lost 3 bases, and 11 bases lay in between. The CDR3 has 14 residues. Germline V lookup: CDR1 SGHDT, CDR2 YYEEEE. The chain's CDR3 is CASSLGATKETQYF. The CDR3 bases are TGTGCCAGCAGCTTAGGGGCCACTAAAGAGACCCAGTACTTC.

V gene TRBV24-1 combines with J gene TRBJ2-1, with TRBD2 matching 8 bases. This CDR3 region has 13 residues. The germline gives CDR1 KGHDR, CDR2 SFDVKD. V lost 2 bases and J lost 8; bases outside the gene matches: 1. CDR3 loop: CATSDSGGDEQFF. The CDR3, as DNA: TGTGCCACCAGTGATTCGGGAGGGGATGAGCAGTTCTTC.

The chain has TRBV11-2 and TRBJ2-2; 11 nucleotides align to TRBD1. This CDR3 comprises 16 residues. The V gene's germline CDR1 is SGHAT and CDR2 FQNNGV. V trimming: 5 bases; J trimming: 2 bases; junction bases outside the gene matches: 4. The chain's CDR3 is CASSTWTGGNTGELFF. The CDR3 nucleotides are TGTGCCAGCAGCACCTGGACAGGGGGCAACACCGGGGAGCTGTTTTTT.

This clone appeared a single time. The V and J genes are TRBV7-9 and TRBJ2-5, with TRBD2 matching 8 bases. CDR3 length: 14 amino acids. CDR1 SEHNR and CDR2 FQNEAQ come from the germline V gene (reference sequence). The J segment lost 4 bases and the V segment lost 5 bases, leaving 6 bases of the junction unmatched. The CDR3 nucleotides are TGTGCCAGCAGCCGTTTCACTAGCGGAGAGACCCAGTACTTC. Translation gives CASSRFTSGETQYF.

The chain joins TRBV4-3 to TRBJ2-2; D not resolved. Germline-derived CDR1 and CDR2 are LGHNA and YSLEER. Trimming cost V 3 bases and J 8 bases, with 16 bases left between them. The CDR3 length is 15 residues. The CDR3 bases are TGCGCCAGCAGCCAGGGCCCCCTCCATAGTGGGGAGCTGTTTTTT. Translating it yields CASSQGPLHSGELFF.

This chain connects TRBV9 to TRBJ2-1; 7 bases match TRBD1. CDR1 is SGDLS, CDR2 YYNGEE, per germline. The trim removed 4 bases at V and 3 bases at J, leaving 4 bases unmatched. The CDR3 loop spans 14 amino acids. This CDR3 reads CASSWTGDYNEQFF. In DNA, the CDR3 is TGTGCCAGCAGCTGGACAGGAGACTACAATGAGCAGTTCTTC.

A single count supports this clone. The chain carries TRBV27 and TRBJ2-4; TRBD2 might be the D (7 bases). V lost 6 bases and J lost 5, with 23 bases in between. This CDR3 comprises 17 residues. CDR1 and CDR2 (germline): MNHEY, SMNVEV (reference sequence). CDR3 sequence reads: CASRPETLGRGQNIQYF. DNA for the CDR3: TGTGCCAGCAGGCCCGAGACCCTAGGGCGGGGGCAAAACATTCAGTACTTC.

This chain uses TRBV29-1 with TRBJ1-1; 8 nucleotides line up with TRBD1. CDR1 SQVTM and CDR2 ANQGSEA come from the germline V gene. This CDR3 has 13 residues. J was trimmed by 5 bases and V by 7 bases; bases with no gene match: 9. The DNA for the CDR3 is TGCAGCGCTGCTTTACAGGGGGGAACTGAAGCTTTCTTT. Encoded protein: CSAALQGGTEAFF.

The chain is built from TRBV27 and TRBJ1-1, with unresolved D. This CDR3 is built from 21 residues. Deletions cut 5 bases from V and 0 bases from J, with 31 bases between. The V gene's germline CDR1 is MNHEY and CDR2 SMNVEV (reference sequence). Here the CDR3 reads CASSIDPLNVGPITMNTEAFF. Here the CDR3 DNA reads TGTGCCAGCAGTATCGATCCCCTGAACGTAGGCCCCATTACTATGAACACTGAAGCTTTCTTT.

The DNA of the CDR3 is TGTGCCTCCGGGACTAGCGGGGTGGCAGATACGCAGTATTTT. This codes for CASGTSGVADTQYF. The chain links TRBV24-1 to TRBJ2-3, with 13 bases identical to TRBD2. Germline V gene lookup returns CDR1 KGHDR and CDR2 SFDVKD. This CDR3 contains 14 residues. The ends lost 12 bases at V and 4 bases at J; junction bases unmatched: 6.

This clone was recorded only once. The chain joins TRBV11-1 to TRBJ2-5; no clear D gene. This CDR3 is built from 13 residues. Germline-derived CDR1 and CDR2 are SGHAT and FQDESV (reference sequence). The germline V and J ends were trimmed by 4 bases and 0 bases, with 6 bases remaining between them. DNA of the CDR3: TGTGCCAGCAGCTCCCCAAACCAAGAGACCCAGTACTTC. Its translation is CASSSPNQETQYF.

The CDR3, as DNA: TGTGCCAGCAGTTTAATCGGACAGGGGGTTAAAAACTATGGCTACACCTTC. Translation: CASSLIGQGVKNYGYTF. The gene calls are TRBV27 and TRBJ1-2; 10 bases are a match to TRBD1. The CDR3 spans 17 residues. The trim removed 2 bases at V and 2 bases at J, leaving 8 bases unmatched. The germline V gene encodes CDR1 MNHEY and CDR2 SMNVEV (reference sequence).

The rearrangement joins TRBV24-1 to TRBJ2-3; 9 bases agree with TRBD2. The V segment lost 1 base and the J segment 2 bases; nucleotides outside the gene matches: 6. Per germline, CDR1 KGHDR and CDR2 SFDVKD. The CDR3 loop spans 17 amino acids. The CDR3 nucleotides read TGTGCCACCAGTGATTTTATCATAGCGGGAGCCACAGATACGCAGTATTTT. Protein sequence: CATSDFIIAGATDTQYF.

The chain uses TRBV7-2 and TRBJ1-5, with D possibly matching TRBD1 (6 bases). Trimming took 6 bases from V and 0 from J, leaving 12 bases between them. CDR3 length: 15 residues. CDR1 is SGHTA and CDR2 is FQGNSA in the germline V gene. The CDR3 region has the DNA TGTGCCAGCAGTCAATGGACAGCTAGCAATCAGCCCCAGCATTTT. It yields the protein CASSQWTASNQPQHF.

The CDR3 here is CASSLGQGPTDTQYF. DNA for the CDR3: TGCGCCAGCAGCTTGGGACAGGGGCCCACAGATACGCAGTATTTT. This chain links TRBV5-1 with TRBJ2-3; 8 bases are shared with TRBD1. The junction had 2 bases not matched to a gene; V was cut back by 0 bases and J by 2 bases. CDR1 and CDR2 from the germline V gene are SGHRS and YFSETQ. The CDR3 runs to 15 residues.

The CDR3 reads CATGLGNEKLFF. The CDR3 region has the DNA TGTGCCACCGGTCTGGGAAATGAAAAACTGTTTTTT. This chain uses TRBV28 with TRBJ1-4; no reliable D call. Germline V CDR1 and CDR2: MDHEN, SYDVKM. The CDR3 totals 12 residues. V lost 10 bases to trimming and J lost 5 bases, with 11 bases between them.

The chain is built from TRBV11-3 and TRBJ2-6; no clear D gene. The CDR3 is 18 amino acids. V was pared by 4 bases and J by 0 bases, with 16 bases between. Germline V gene sequence: CDR1 SGHNT, CDR2 YENEEA. Here the CDR3 DNA reads TGTGCCAGCAGCTCAAGACTTCTGGGCGCCTCTGGGGCCAACGTCCTGACTTTC. Translation: CASSSRLLGASGANVLTF.

This chain joins TRBV7-9 and TRBJ2-7; the D gene is possibly TRBD2 (6 bases). CDR1 SEHNR and CDR2 FQNEAQ come from the germline V gene (reference sequence). Trimming took 1 base from V and 6 from J, leaving 22 bases between them. This CDR3 region has 17 residues. The CDR3 DNA sequence: TGTGCCAGCAGCTTAGAACTAACGGCGGGGTTTTATCCCGAGCAGTACTTC. Residues: CASSLELTAGFYPEQYF.

The chain links TRBV10-2 to TRBJ2-3, with D hard to call. The V end lost 0 bases, the J end lost 3 bases, and 4 bases lay between the germline ends. This CDR3 contains 13 residues. The germline V gene encodes CDR1 WSHSY and CDR2 SAAADI. The CDR3 DNA follows: TGCGCCAGCAGTGAGTCCGGGACAGATACGCAGTATTTT. The encoded protein is CASSESGTDTQYF.

V gene TRBV4-1 combines with J gene TRBJ2-5; 9 bases are shared with TRBD1. CDR3 length equals 15 residues. V shed 1 base, J shed 2 bases, and the junction held 2 bases outside the gene matches. Germline V gives CDR1 MGHRA, CDR2 YSYEKL. The DNA of the CDR3 is TGCGCCAGCAGCCAAGGACAGGGGGTACAAGAGACCCAGTACTTC. Amino acids: CASSQGQGVQETQYF.

This clone was seen only a few times. The chain links TRBV14 to TRBJ1-2; D is perhaps TRBD1 (6 bases). CDR1 and CDR2 (germline): SGHDN, FVKESK. V lost 2 bases and J 8 bases, leaving 9 bases between the germline ends. The CDR3 spans 12 residues. CDR3 loop: CASSQSGVGYTF. The CDR3 bases are TGTGCCAGCAGCCAATCAGGGGTCGGCTACACCTTC. Looking up the rest from reference TRBV14 and TRBJ1-2 gives the full variable domain: EAGVTQFPSHSVIEKGQTVTLRCDPISGHDNLYWYRRVMGKEIKFLLHFVKESKQDESGMPNNRFLAERTGGTYSTLKVQPAELEDSGVYFCASSQSGVGYTFGSGTRLTVV.

This chain joins TRBV25-1 and TRBJ2-1, with 9 bases matching TRBD2. The junction had 5 bases not matched to a gene; V was cut back by 3 bases and J by 5 bases. Per germline, CDR1 MGHDK and CDR2 SYGVNS. The CDR3 extends over 15 amino acids. CDR3 sequence reads: CASSDPGTSNNEQFF. The CDR3 region has the DNA TGTGCCAGCAGTGACCCCGGGACTAGCAACAATGAGCAGTTCTTC.

The rearrangement joins TRBV5-1 to TRBJ1-2, with D unresolved. Trimming removed 4 bases at V and 3 bases at J, with 7 bases between. The CDR3 loop spans 12 amino acids. Germline CDR1 SGHRS, CDR2 YFSETQ. This chain's CDR3 is CASSRTDYGYTF. CDR3 coding DNA: TGCGCCAGCAGCCGCACCGACTATGGCTACACCTTC.

The chain uses TRBV14 and TRBJ1-1; the match to TRBD1 covers 10 bases. The junction had 6 bases not matched to a gene; V was cut back by 4 bases and J by 7 bases. The CDR3 covers 14 residues. Germline CDR1 is SGHDN and CDR2 is FVKESK. The DNA of the CDR3 is TGTGCCAGCAGCCCCCGGGACAGGGGACGTGAAGCTTTCTTT. Its protein product is CASSPRDRGREAFF. The full variable domain, in which reference TRBV14 and TRBJ1-1 provide the parts outside the CDR3, is EAGVTQFPSHSVIEKGQTVTLRCDPISGHDNLYWYRRVMGKEIKFLLHFVKESKQDESGMPNNRFLAERTGGTYSTLKVQPAELEDSGVYFCASSPRDRGREAFFGQGTRLTVV.

This sequence joins TRBV11-2 and TRBJ1-3, with D perhaps TRBD1 (5 bases). V gave up 7 bases and J gave up 0 bases, with 19 bases separating them. The CDR3 runs 17 residues. Germline V CDR1 and CDR2: SGHAT, FQNNGV. CDR3 sequence (DNA): TGTGCCAGCACCCCACGGGGGAGGATGGACTCTGGAAACACCATATATTTT. Amino acids: CASTPRGRMDSGNTIYF.

The V and J genes are TRBV15 and TRBJ2-3; no reliable D call. The CDR3 runs 12 residues. V was shortened by 1 base and J by 2 bases, with 1 base between the two germline ends. Germline-derived CDR1 and CDR2 are LNHNV and YYDKDF (reference sequence). CDR3 residues: CATSRVTDTQYF. Here the CDR3 DNA reads TGTGCCACCAGCAGAGTCACAGATACGCAGTATTTT.